The 26 T cell receptor beta chains given below trace back to one sample, sequenced in a study of T cells in Graves' hyperthyroidism and ophthalmopathy (dated by TCRdb to between 2019 and 2020). Libraries were prepared through multiplex PCR. Sequenced on an Illumina HiSeq 2000. The TCR beta CDR3 regions were amplified from RNA transcripts. For the first round of RT-PCR on the TCR CDR3, the HTBI primer set was used together with the Qiagen OneStep RT-PCR kit. TCRdb ran its own pipeline on the public reads, namely fastp trimming at Q25 and MiXCR clone calling, and kept in-frame beta chains. Each CDR3 protein appears once, grouped with its most common genes and DNA. This sample has around 720,000 distinct CDR3 sequences in its table, and 35% of those were observed once. The ten largest clones capture roughly 30% of the sample. Specimen: blood. Receptors originate from a middle-aged woman with Graves' hyperthyroidism.

This clonotype was counted ten times or more. The chain has TRBV7-4 and TRBJ1-5; no clear D gene. V was cut by 6 bases and J by 7 bases, with 10 bases left in between. This CDR3 region has 12 residues. Germline V gene lookup returns CDR1 SGHVT and CDR2 SQSDAQ. The CDR3 DNA follows: TGTGCCAGCAGATTGTTTGGGCAGCCCCAGCATTTT. Amino acids: CASRLFGQPQHF.

This clonotype was observed at least ten times. A read error may produce the germline difference seen at one junction end. CDR3 nucleotide sequence: TGCGCCAGCAGCCAGGGGGGACAGGTGCTTCAAGAGACCCAGTACTTC. Encoded protein: CASSQGGQVLQETQYF. The V gene is TRBV7-9, the J gene TRBJ2-5; 8 nucleotides match TRBD1. In germline, CDR1 is SEHNR, CDR2 FQNEAQ (reference sequence). The CDR3 contains 16 residues.

The rearrangement joins TRBV28 to TRBJ1-2, with D perhaps TRBD1 (5 bases). With 5 bases removed from V and 7 bases from J, the gap between germline ends came to 17 bases. The CDR3 has 14 residues. CDR1 and CDR2 from the germline V gene are MDHEN and SYDVKM. The CDR3, as DNA: TGTGCCAGCAGTGACGGGGGGATAAAGGGTGGCTACACCTTC. It codes for CASSDGGIKGGYTF.

In its sample, this clonotype was seen a few times. The CDR3 is CASSYLGQGSSYEQYF. CDR3 nucleotides: TGTGCCAGCAGTTACCTCGGGCAGGGGAGCTCCTACGAGCAGTACTTC. V gene TRBV6-5 combines with J gene TRBJ2-7; tentatively, D is TRBD1 (6 bases). V was clipped by 2 bases and J by 0 bases, with 14 bases between them. Germline assignment: CDR1 MNHEY and CDR2 SVGAGI. The CDR3 loop spans 16 amino acids.

This clonotype was observed many times. The genes are TRBV9 and TRBJ1-1, with D tentatively TRBD1 (5 bases). Germline V CDR1 and CDR2: SGDLS, YYNGEE. Trimming removed 3 bases at V and 1 base at J, with 16 bases between. CDR3 length: 16 residues. The CDR3 sequence: CASSALHLGPNTEAFF. CDR3 nucleotides: TGTGCCAGCAGCGCCCTCCACCTGGGGCCGAACACTGAAGCTTTCTTT.

This clonotype was picked up many times. This sequence joins TRBV14 and TRBJ1-6; D might be TRBD1 (6 bases). The CDR3 is 15 amino acids. Trimming pared 4 bases from V and 8 bases from J, leaving 15 bases between. Germline V gene data show CDR1 as SGHDN and CDR2 as FVKESK. CDR3 loop: CASSLNNRAHSPLHF. In DNA form, the CDR3 reads TGTGCCAGCAGCCTTAATAACAGGGCCCATTCACCCCTCCACTTT.

The rearrangement links TRBV7-6 to TRBJ2-2; 14 bases line up with TRBD2. This CDR3 contains 15 residues. The germline gives CDR1 SGHVS, CDR2 FNYEAQ. Unmatched junction bases numbered 2, after V lost 5 bases and J lost 6 bases. The CDR3 DNA reads TGTGCCAGCAGCCGGGGACTAGCGGGAGCCGGGGAGCTGTTTTTT. It is translated as CASSRGLAGAGELFF. Full variable domain (outside the CDR3, taken from reference TRBV7-6 and TRBJ2-2): GAGVSQSPRYKVTKRGQDVALRCDPISGHVSLYWYRQALGQGPEFLTYFNYEAQQDKSGLPNDRFSAERPEGSISTLTIQRTEQRDSAMYRCASSRGLAGAGELFFGEGSRLTVL.

The gene calls are TRBV10-3 and TRBJ1-1; no firm D call. Germline CDR1 ENHRY, CDR2 SYGVKD. V was clipped by 5 bases and J by 3 bases, with 16 bases between them. CDR3 size: 15 residues. CDR3 in DNA: TGTGCCATCAGTTACGGTGAAGCAGCGGACACTGAAGCTTTCTTT. As protein: CAISYGEAADTEAFF.

This clonotype has a count of ten or more. V usage is TRBV10-3 and J usage is TRBJ1-2; 8 bases agree with TRBD1. V lost 3 bases, J lost 7 bases, and 4 bases stayed unmatched. Looked up from germline, CDR1 is ENHRY and CDR2 is SYGVKD. The CDR3 has 13 residues. CDR3 nucleotide sequence: TGTGCCATCAGTGACTTAGGGACAGGTGGCTACACCTTC. Encoded protein: CAISDLGTGGYTF.

About this clonotype: The final CDR3 position lacks the conserved phenylalanine or tryptophan, pointing to a likely read error. The V and J genes are TRBV2 and TRBJ2-7, with 9 positions matching TRBD2. The CDR3 loop spans 16 amino acids. Germline V gene lookup returns CDR1 SNHLY and CDR2 FYNNEI. V gave up 6 bases and J gave up 5 bases; unmatched junction bases: 14. The CDR3 DNA follows: TGTGCCAGCAGCCCAGACCCGGGACTAGCACGAAACGAGCAGTACCTC. Protein: CASSPDPGLARNEQYL.

With respect to this clonotype: An end of the junction does not agree with germline; a read error may underlie this. V is TRBV10-3 and J is TRBJ2-2; D gene ambiguous. CDR3 length equals 15 residues. CDR1 and CDR2 from the germline V gene are ENHRY and SYGVKD. The CDR3 loop reads CASSEWVKNTGELFF. In DNA form, the CDR3 reads TGTGCCAGCAGTGAGTGGGTAAAGAACACCGGGGAGCTGTTTTTT.

V usage is TRBV25-1 and J usage is TRBJ1-4; TRBD1 matches 8 bases. The CDR3 has 15 amino acids. After removal of 6 bases from V and 3 bases from J, the junction contained 6 bases not matched to a gene. Per the germline V gene, CDR1 is MGHDK and CDR2 is SYGVNS. The CDR3 sequence is CASSEQGGANEKLFF. Written as DNA, the CDR3 is TGTGCCAGCAGCGAACAGGGGGGGGCTAATGAAAAACTGTTTTTT.

This clonotype occurred a few times. The V call is TRBV5-1, the J call TRBJ1-2; possibly TRBD1 for D (5 bases). Germline CDR1 is SGHRS and CDR2 is YFSETQ. This CDR3 is built from 15 residues. V lost 2 bases and J lost 0, with 11 bases in between. CDR3 DNA: TGCGCCAGCAGCTTCGGGGACCCCACTAACTATGGCTACACCTTC. This codes for CASSFGDPTNYGYTF.

The V call is TRBV25-1, the J call TRBJ1-6; the match to TRBD1 covers 11 bases. The germline CDR1 and CDR2 sequences are MGHDK and SYGVNS. The V gene end was trimmed by 10 bases and the J gene end by 9 bases; junction bases not matched to a gene: 2. This CDR3 has 12 residues. The CDR3 nucleotides read TGTGCCACCGGGACAGGGGGTTCACCCCTCCACTTT. Its translation: CATGTGGSPLHF.

On this clonotype: A much larger clone lies a single base off, so this may be a read error. Because it lacks the conserved phenylalanine or tryptophan at the end, this CDR3 is likely a read error. This chain joins TRBV7-9 and TRBJ1-2; 7 positions match TRBD1. The V segment lost 2 bases and the J segment 6 bases; nucleotides outside the gene matches: 6. The CDR3 is 14 amino acids. Germline V CDR1 and CDR2: SEHNR, FQNEAQ (reference sequence). CDR3 coding DNA: TGTGCCAGCAGCTTATCTTCAGGGGGGAATGGCTACACCCTC. It yields the protein CASSLSSGGNGYTL.

Points on this clonotype: One end of the junction varies from germline; a read error may be responsible. V usage is TRBV9 and J usage is TRBJ2-5, with D possibly TRBD2 on 6 matching bases. The CDR3 length is 15 residues. Germline V gene sequence: CDR1 SGDLS, CDR2 YYNGEE. This CDR3 reads CASNVVGGLQETQYF. CDR3 DNA sequence: TGTGCCAGCAACGTAGTGGGGGGTCTCCAAGAGACCCAGTACTTC.

The sample holds many counts of this clonotype. This chain uses TRBV7-6 with TRBJ2-7; D gene unclear. Germline V gene lookup returns CDR1 SGHVS and CDR2 FNYEAQ. Trimming removed 5 bases from V and 6 bases from J, with 17 bases in between. There are 14 residues in the CDR3. CDR3 residues: CASSRTSRFGEQYF. The CDR3, as DNA: TGTGCCAGCAGCCGCACCAGCCGGTTTGGCGAGCAGTACTTC.

This clonotype was picked up many times. V and J are TRBV7-9 and TRBJ2-5; D is possibly TRBD1 (6 bases). The V end lost 1 base, the J end lost 3 bases, and 12 bases lay between the germline ends. There are 15 residues in the CDR3. Germline V lookup: CDR1 SEHNR, CDR2 FQNEAQ (reference sequence). CDR3 nucleotides: TGTGCCAGCAGCTTAGTGGGGAACAGGGAAGAGACCCAGTACTTC. This translates into CASSLVGNREETQYF.

This clonotype was recorded many times. The V gene is TRBV7-8, the J gene TRBJ2-2; D is unclear. V dropped 4 bases and J dropped 7 bases, with 7 bases sitting between them. CDR1 and CDR2 from the germline V gene are SGHVS and FQNEAQ. The CDR3 has 12 amino acids. The CDR3 sequence: CASSSYSGELFF. The CDR3 region has the DNA TGTGCCAGCAGCTCCTATAGCGGGGAGCTGTTTTTT.

This clonotype came up many times. The chain employs TRBV2 and TRBJ2-2; no reliable D call. The CDR3 contains 10 residues. Germline CDR1 SNHLY, CDR2 FYNNEI. V was pared by 4 bases and J by 8 bases, with 2 bases between. The DNA of the CDR3 is TGTGCCAGCAGTGTTGGGGAGCTGTTTTTT. Translated: CASSVGELFF.

This clonotype appeared many times. J is TRBJ1-3 and V is TRBV7-2, with unresolved D. Trimming shortened V by 1 base and J by 6 bases, and 13 bases separated the two germline ends. The CDR3 sequence is 15 residues long. The V gene's germline CDR1 is SGHTA and CDR2 FQGNSA. Here the CDR3 reads CASSLGEGNQNTIYF. CDR3 in DNA: TGTGCCAGCAGCTTAGGGGAAGGGAACCAAAACACCATATATTTT.

Ten or more counts support this clonotype. The rearrangement joins TRBV29-1 to TRBJ2-2; D ambiguous. This CDR3 comprises 14 residues. V lost 2 bases and J 0 bases, leaving 7 bases between the germline ends. In germline, CDR1 is SQVTM, CDR2 ANQGSEA. This CDR3 reads CSVEPIANTGELFF. The CDR3, as DNA: TGCAGCGTTGAACCCATTGCGAACACCGGGGAGCTGTTTTTT.

This clonotype was detected only once. The chain joins TRBV20-1 to TRBJ1-4; 10 bases fit TRBD1. The ends lost 6 bases at V and 0 bases at J; junction bases unmatched: 7. Per the germline V gene, CDR1 is DFQATT and CDR2 is SNEGSKA (reference sequence). The CDR3 length is 16 residues. The CDR3: CSAPGTGVSTNEKLFF. The CDR3 region has the DNA TGCAGTGCCCCCGGGACAGGGGTCTCAACTAATGAAAAACTGTTTTTT.

This clonotype was detected only a few times. The gene calls are TRBV6-5 and TRBJ1-2, with D perhaps matching TRBD1 (5 bases). CDR3 size: 14 residues. The V and J ends lost 3 bases and 3 bases respectively, with 11 bases between them. Germline assignment: CDR1 MNHEY and CDR2 SVGAGI. The CDR3 spells CASSYYDSDYGYTF. In DNA, the CDR3 is TGTGCCAGCAGTTATTATGACAGCGACTATGGCTACACCTTC.

This chain connects TRBV4-1 to TRBJ2-7; D gene ambiguous. The CDR3 has 14 amino acids. Germline CDR1 and CDR2: MGHRA and YSYEKL. Trimming removed 3 bases from V and 0 bases from J, with 9 bases in between. CDR3 sequence: CASSQQASSYEQYF. DNA of the CDR3: TGCGCCAGCAGCCAGCAGGCTAGCTCCTACGAGCAGTACTTC.

The chain's CDR3 is CASSRRSGLYEQYF. The CDR3 DNA sequence: TGTGCCAGCTCACGCAGGTCCGGCCTCTACGAGCAGTACTTC. The genes are TRBV18 and TRBJ2-7; no firm D call. Germline lookup yields CDR1 KGHSH and CDR2 LQKENI. The CDR3 has 14 amino acids. The V end was cut by 4 bases, the J end by 3 bases, with 13 bases between.